The clone carrying this TCR beta chain was counted ten times or more. Genomic DNA provided the template from which TCR beta VDJ and CDR3 profiles were obtained. In TCRdb, the reads were re-called with MiXCR into one record per CDR3 protein. The sample has 450,000 to 550,000 distinct CDR3 sequences, 25% to 40% seen once. The sample belongs to a study of CD8+CD57+ T cells in acquired aplastic anemia. Sequencing was done on patients that had shown CD8+CD57+ cell expansion by flow cytometry. This CDR3 region has 13 residues. Trimming took 6 bases from V and 4 from J, leaving 11 bases between them. The germline gives CDR1 LNHDA, CDR2 SQIVND (reference sequence).

The chain links TRBV19 to TRBJ2-3; no definite D call. The source is a human donor with aplastic anemia. Source material: sorted CD4+, CD8+, or CD8+CD57+ T cells (not recorded which) from PBMCs. The CDR3 coding sequence is TGTGCCAGTAGCCCCCCCTTGGCAGATACGCAGTATTTT. This codes for CASSPPLADTQYF.